Listed here are 27 T cell receptor delta chains from one sample, sequenced in a study of gamma-delta chains in newborns, infants, children. TCRdb re-called the reads using CATT. The sample contains over 5,500 delta-chain clones, roughly 10% of which appear only once. Material for sequencing was blood. The receptor source for this set is a child who was a newborn, infant or young child, either healthy, febrile or measles-vaccinated (not recorded which).

A few counts support this clone. The chain combines TRDV2 with TRDJ3; D not resolved. Germline V gene lookup returns CDR1 GEAIGNYY and CDR2 EKD. The V end was cut by 0 bases, the J end by 0 bases, with 11 bases between. CDR3 size: 18 residues. Here the CDR3 DNA reads TGTGCCTGTGACACCGCGGGACACCACTCCTGGGACACCCGACAGATGTTTTTC. This gives the protein CACDTAGHHSWDTRQMFF.

CDR3 sequence: CACDTVVLGDTRWDTRQMFF. CDR3 sequence (DNA): TGTGCCTGTGACACCGTGGTACTGGGGGATACGAGGTGGGACACCCGACAGATGTTTTTC. The chain employs TRDV2 and TRDJ3, with 13 positions matching TRDD3. This CDR3 is built from 20 residues. With 0 bases clipped from V and 4 bases from J, the junction kept 8 bases outside the gene matches. Looked up from germline, CDR1 is GEAIGNYY and CDR2 is EKD.

This clone qualifies as medium-sized. This chain links TRDV2 with TRDJ1; 8 bases are shared with TRDD3. CDR1 is GEAIGNYY, CDR2 EKD, per germline. This CDR3 region has 14 residues. The J segment lost 3 bases and the V segment lost 3 bases, leaving 5 bases of the junction unmatched. The CDR3 loop reads CACDLLGVPDKLIF. CDR3 nucleotide sequence: TGTGCCTGTGACCTACTGGGGGTCCCCGATAAACTCATCTTT.

This clone has just a few counts. A much larger clone sits a single nucleotide away, making a read error possible. This chain connects TRDV2 to TRDJ1; 13 bases are shared with TRDD3. Germline V gene lookup returns CDR1 GEAIGNYY and CDR2 EKD. The CDR3 runs to 19 residues. Trimming cost V 5 bases and J 0 bases; bases outside gene matches: 14. This CDR3 reads CACVESTGGYVLYTDKLIF. In DNA, the CDR3 is TGTGCCTGTGTGGAAAGTACTGGGGGATACGTACTGTACACCGATAAACTCATCTTT.

This clone is classed as medium-sized. This sequence joins TRDV2 and TRDJ1; tentative D call: TRDD3 (6 bases). This CDR3 contains 16 residues. The germline V and J ends were trimmed by 3 bases and 0 bases, with 16 bases remaining between them. The germline gives CDR1 GEAIGNYY, CDR2 EKD. CDR3 region: CACDPMGALYTDKLIF. The CDR3 DNA sequence: TGTGCCTGTGACCCAATGGGGGCCTTGTACACCGATAAACTCATCTTT.

Only one count was recorded for this clone. No V gene was called here, but the J gene is TRDJ1; no DNA check was done on the table's D call, TRDD3. The CDR3 consists of 14 residues. CDR3 coding DNA: TGTGCCTGTGACACTCTCCTAGGAGGTGATAAACTCATCTTT. It codes for CACDTLLGGDKLIF.

This clone was recorded a few times. V usage is TRDV2 and J usage is TRDJ1; TRDD3 agrees at 8 bases. This CDR3 contains 16 residues. Trimming at V came to 3 bases and at J to 4 bases, leaving 12 bases not matched to a gene. Germline V gives CDR1 GEAIGNYY, CDR2 EKD. The CDR3: CACDPLPGDTGDKLIF. For the CDR3, the DNA is TGTGCCTGTGACCCCCTTCCCGGGGATACAGGCGATAAACTCATCTTT.

This clone was observed a few times. V usage is TRDV2 and J usage is TRDJ1; 13 nucleotides match TRDD3. Trimming at V came to 2 bases and at J to 0 bases, leaving 5 bases not matched to a gene. Germline V gene data show CDR1 as GEAIGNYY and CDR2 as EKD. The CDR3 loop spans 17 amino acids. This CDR3 reads CACDILGDTRYTDKLIF. The CDR3 nucleotides read TGTGCCTGTGACATACTGGGGGATACGCGGTACACCGATAAACTCATCTTT.

This clone qualifies as medium-sized. The V and J genes are TRDV2 and TRDJ1; 13 nucleotides line up with TRDD3. The CDR3 loop spans 18 amino acids. Germline loops: CDR1 GEAIGNYY, CDR2 EKD. V lost 0 bases to trimming and J lost 5 bases; unmatched junction nucleotides: 11. The CDR3: CACDTLTLLGDTRDKLIF. CDR3 coding DNA: TGTGCCTGTGACACCCTAACCTTACTGGGGGATACGAGGGATAAACTCATCTTT.

The gene calls are TRDV2 and TRDJ1, with TRDD3 matching over 13 bases. Here the J gene came from matching the DNA to germline, since TCRdb omits it. The CDR3 is 17 residues long. CDR1 is GEAIGNYY, CDR2 EKD, per germline. V was pared by 3 bases and J by 4 bases, with 10 bases of the junction left unmatched. The CDR3 coding sequence is TGTGCCTGTGACCCAGGACTGGGGGATACGCCCAGCGATAAACTCATCTTT. Its translation: CACDPGLGDTPSDKLIF.

As for this clone: Since a much larger clone is just one base distant, this may be a read error. Within the sample, other DNA sequences also encode this same CDR3. The J gene is TRDJ1, the V gene TRDV2; D gene ambiguous. This CDR3 spans 16 amino acids. Germline assignment: CDR1 GEAIGNYY and CDR2 EKD. V lost 1 base and J lost 2, with 16 bases in between. This CDR3 reads CACDTVVSRMTDKLIF. The DNA of the CDR3 is TGTGCCTGTGACACTGTGGTCTCACGAATGACCGATAAACTCATCTTT.

The table lists this clone with a few counts. This CDR3 reads CACDSWGVKADKLIF. The CDR3 coding sequence is TGTGCCTGTGACTCTTGGGGGGTTAAGGCCGATAAACTCATCTTT. The V and J genes are TRDV2 and TRDJ1; possibly TRDD3 for D (6 bases). With 3 bases removed from V and 3 bases from J, the gap between germline ends came to 16 bases. The CDR3 length is 15 residues. CDR1 and CDR2 (germline): GEAIGNYY, EKD.

The J segment is TRDJ1; no V gene was assigned; the table names TRDD3, a call not compared with the DNA. The length of the CDR3 is 15 residues. The CDR3 nucleotides are TGTGCCTGTGTTTGGCTGACTGGATCCGCCGATAAACTCATCTTT. It codes for CACVWLTGSADKLIF.

With respect to this clone: The protein recorded in TCRdb matches a much larger clone and deviates from this DNA's translation at residue 7, suggesting a read error; the protein here is obtained by translating the DNA. The chain links TRDV2 to TRDJ1; D gene ambiguous. Germline matching of the DNA provided the J gene here, since TCRdb leaves it blank. CDR3 size: 15 residues. The V gene's germline CDR1 is GEAIGNYY and CDR2 EKD. Trimming cost V 1 base and J 4 bases, with 15 bases left between them. The CDR3 DNA follows: TGTGCCTGTGACACGGTCGAGTCACCGAGCGATAAACTCATCTTT. Amino acids: CACDTVESPSDKLIF.

This clone is labeled medium-sized. The genes are TRDV2 and TRDJ2, with 11 nucleotides matching TRDD3. CDR3 length: 16 residues. The junction had 1 base not matched to a gene; V was cut back by 2 bases and J by 0 bases. The V gene's germline CDR1 is GEAIGNYY and CDR2 EKD. CDR3 loop: CACDILGDTLTAQLFF. CDR3 DNA: TGTGCCTGTGACATACTGGGGGATACTTTGACAGCACAACTCTTCTTT.

The chain employs TRDV2 and TRDJ1, with TRDD3 matching 8 bases. J was trimmed by 0 bases and V by 1 base; bases with no gene match: 12. The CDR3 totals 18 residues. The germline CDR1 and CDR2 sequences are GEAIGNYY and EKD. The chain's CDR3 is CACDTLLTGDTHTDKLIF. CDR3 coding DNA: TGTGCCTGTGACACGTTGCTTACTGGGGATACCCACACCGATAAACTCATCTTT.

As regards this clone: The TCRdb protein, from a much larger clone, departs from this DNA's translation at residue 3, likely by read error; the protein shown derives from the DNA. V and J are TRDV2 and TRDJ1, with D possibly called TRDD2 or TRDD3 (5 bases each). The CDR3 covers 15 residues. From germline, CDR1 is GEAIGNYY and CDR2 EKD. The ends were cut back, 8 bases at V and 0 bases at J, with 18 bases in the middle. The CDR3: CAYDFLTGDTDKLIF. The CDR3 nucleotides read TGTGCCTATGATTTCCTTACTGGTGACACCGATAAACTCATCTTT.

This clone turned up a few times. The chain has TRDV2 and TRDJ1, with 7 bases that match TRDD3. The CDR3 length is 15 residues. Losses at the gene ends were 7 bases for V and 5 bases for J; bases not matched to a gene: 15. The germline gives CDR1 GEAIGNYY, CDR2 EKD. The CDR3 DNA follows: TGTGCCTGCGAGTCGGTGGATACGGCCAAAGATAAACTCATCTTT. Amino acid sequence: CACESVDTAKDKLIF.

This clone is medium-sized (0.01 to 0.1%) within its sample. Other DNA sequences in the same sample also yield this CDR3. The chain recombines TRDV1 with TRDJ2, with 9 bases fitting TRDD3. Unmatched junction bases numbered 8, after V lost 6 bases and J lost 3 bases. Germline CDR1 reads TSWWSYY; CDR2 reads QGS. The CDR3 length is 16 residues. The CDR3 nucleotides are TGTGCTCTTGGTTCCTGGGGGATCTCGATGACAGCACAACTCTTCTTT. Protein product: CALGSWGISMTAQLFF.

In its sample, this clone was seen a few times. The V gene is TRDV2, the J gene TRDJ1; 9 bases are a match to TRDD3. Per germline, CDR1 GEAIGNYY and CDR2 EKD. The CDR3 consists of 16 residues. The junction had 12 bases not matched to a gene; V was cut back by 3 bases and J by 5 bases. The CDR3 nucleotides are TGTGCCTGTGACCGTGTACTGGGGGACACGAGGGATAAACTCATCTTT. The encoded protein is CACDRVLGDTRDKLIF.

This clone was counted between two and nine times. The chain has TRDV2 and TRDJ1; 10 bases match TRDD3. The V and J ends lost 3 bases and 5 bases, in that order; junction bases with no gene match: 8. Germline V gene lookup returns CDR1 GEAIGNYY and CDR2 EKD. CDR3 length equals 15 residues. CDR3 in amino acids: CACDVLGDAADKLIF. The DNA of the CDR3 is TGTGCCTGTGACGTACTGGGGGATGCCGCGGATAAACTCATCTTT.

Only a few counts were recorded for this clone. The CDR3 nucleotides are TGTGCCTGTGACACCGTTAGTGGGACTTACTCCTGGGACACCCGACAGATGTTTTTC. Its translation is CACDTVSGTYSWDTRQMFF. This chain links TRDV2 with TRDJ3, with D hard to call. Trimming stripped 0 bases from V and 0 bases from J, with 14 bases between. Germline CDR1 and CDR2: GEAIGNYY and EKD. This CDR3 has 19 residues.

To note about this clone: At one of its ends the junction is not consistent with the germline gene, which may arise from a read error. J is TRDJ1 and V is TRDV2; 8 bases align to TRDD3. TCRdb carries no J gene annotation; the J gene was assigned here by matching the DNA with germline. From germline, CDR1 is GEAIGNYY and CDR2 EKD. This CDR3 comprises 16 residues. The CDR3 DNA follows: TGTGCCTGTGATCCCCTGGGGGAGACGAACACTGATAAACTCATCTTT. The encoded protein is CACDPLGETNTDKLIF.

This clone has only a few counts. V usage is TRDV2 and J usage is TRDJ1; 13 bases are shared with TRDD3. Germline matching of the DNA provided the J gene here, since TCRdb leaves it blank. The germline V gene has CDR1 GEAIGNYY and CDR2 EKD. With 1 base clipped from V and 8 bases from J, the junction kept 18 bases outside the gene matches. CDR3 length: 19 amino acids. As DNA, the CDR3 is TGTGCCTGTGACACGGCCCGTACTGGGGGATACGACGTCGATAGGAAACTCATCTTT. This gives the protein CACDTARTGGYDVDRKLIF.

A few counts support this clone. The chain couples TRDV2 to TRDJ1; 10 bases fit TRDD3. V shed 0 bases and J 8 bases; nucleotides not matched to a gene: 2. The CDR3 runs to 13 residues. Germline CDR1 is GEAIGNYY and CDR2 is EKD. The CDR3 here is CACDTWGIQKLIF. CDR3 DNA sequence: TGTGCCTGTGACACCTGGGGGATACAAAAACTCATCTTT.

This clone has only a few counts. This sequence joins TRDV2 and TRDJ1; 9 nucleotides line up with TRDD3. Germline V CDR1 and CDR2: GEAIGNYY, EKD. The length of the CDR3 is 14 residues. J was trimmed by 4 bases and V by 3 bases; bases with no gene match: 5. The CDR3 coding sequence is TGTGCCTGTGACCCTTGGGGGATAAGCGATAAACTCATCTTT. Protein: CACDPWGISDKLIF.

V and J are TRDV2 and TRDJ1; TRDD3 matches at 8 bases. The J gene was not available in TCRdb and was assigned here by matching the DNA to germline segments. Trimming took 3 bases from V and 4 from J; bases not matched to a gene: 15. Per germline, CDR1 GEAIGNYY and CDR2 EKD. The length of the CDR3 is 17 residues. The CDR3 here is CACDSIPWGDKGDKLIF. The CDR3 DNA reads as TGTGCCTGTGACTCGATTCCTTGGGGGGATAAAGGCGATAAACTCATCTTT.